One and the same sample provided the 29 T cell receptor beta chains below, sequenced in a study of blood T cell repertoires in COVID-19. Some clones are missing from TCRdb's copy, which holds only in-frame ones; the method was immunoSEQ multiplex PCR. The data show about 160,000 clones, roughly 89% seen once. Sequencing was done on a sample of peripheral blood. The receptors were sampled from a woman in her sixties who had recovered from COVID-19.

The chain is built from TRBV4-1 and TRBJ2-7; 9 positions match TRBD1. Germline V gives CDR1 MGHRA, CDR2 YSYEKL. V lost 2 bases to trimming and J lost 4 bases; unmatched junction nucleotides: 9. The CDR3 runs to 16 residues. The CDR3 bases are TGCGCCAGCAGCCAAAGCCGAGGGACAGGGTTGTACGAGCAGTACTTC. Its protein product is CASSQSRGTGLYEQYF.

The chain uses TRBV23-1 and TRBJ1-5; TRBD1 matches at 8 bases. TRBV23-1 is reported as an ORF; its role is uncertain. CDR3 length: 17 amino acids. The J segment lost 3 bases and the V segment lost 0 bases, leaving 7 bases of the junction unmatched. The CDR3 protein is CASSQSWTGRVNQPQHF. The DNA of the CDR3 is TGCGCCAGCAGTCAATCCTGGACAGGGAGAGTCAATCAGCCCCAGCATTTT.

The chain is built from TRBV7-9 and TRBJ2-2; 9 bases are shared with TRBD2. CDR3 length equals 18 residues. CDR1 and CDR2 (germline): SEHNR, FQNEAQ (reference sequence). Losses at the gene ends were 2 bases for V and 5 bases for J; bases not matched to a gene: 12. The DNA for the CDR3 is TGTGCCAGCAGCTTACCCCTGGGTAGCGGGGGAGAAACCGGGGAGCTGTTTTTT. Translating gives CASSLPLGSGGETGELFF.

V gene TRBV27 combines with J gene TRBJ1-6, with D possibly matching TRBD1 (6 bases). The germline V gene encodes CDR1 MNHEY and CDR2 SMNVEV (reference sequence). V lost 0 bases and J 7 bases, leaving 10 bases between the germline ends. This CDR3 comprises 15 residues. The CDR3 sequence: CASSLSRGKNSPLHF. Written as DNA, the CDR3 is TGTGCCAGCAGTTTATCGAGGGGGAAGAATTCACCCCTCCACTTT.

CDR3 in amino acids: CASKVLARRDTQYF. DNA for the CDR3: TGTGCCTCGAAGGTACTAGCCCGGAGAGATACGCAGTATTTT. The chain recombines TRBV30 with TRBJ2-3; the D gene is possibly TRBD2 (6 bases). V was shortened by 7 bases and J by 5 bases, with 19 bases between the two germline ends. CDR3 size: 14 residues. CDR1 and CDR2 (germline): GTSNPN, SVGIG (reference sequence).

The chain employs TRBV4-1 and TRBJ1-3; TRBD1 aligns across 7 bases. V shed 4 bases, J shed 4 bases, and the junction held 10 bases outside the gene matches. This CDR3 spans 16 amino acids. Germline CDR1 is MGHRA and CDR2 is YSYEKL. The CDR3 sequence: CASSPTVQGTGNTIYF. The DNA of the CDR3 is TGCGCCAGCAGCCCGACTGTACAGGGGACGGGAAACACCATATATTTT.

The chain recombines TRBV7-9 with TRBJ1-6; no firm D call. This CDR3 comprises 15 residues. V was pared by 0 bases and J by 6 bases, with 9 bases between. Germline CDR1 SEHNR, CDR2 FQNEAQ (reference sequence). The CDR3 DNA sequence: TGTGCCAGCAGCTTAGCGCAGGTCCGTAATTCACCCCTCCACTTT. Residues: CASSLAQVRNSPLHF.

The chain links TRBV5-5 to TRBJ1-5; D is undetermined. Trimming cost V 3 bases and J 3 bases, with 13 bases left between them. Germline V gene data show CDR1 as SGHKS and CDR2 as YYEKEE (reference sequence). This CDR3 contains 15 residues. The CDR3 DNA follows: TGTGCCAGCAGCTCCGAGGGAAATAACAATCAGCCCCAGCATTTT. It yields the protein CASSSEGNNNQPQHF.

V usage is TRBV9 and J usage is TRBJ1-1; D perhaps matches TRBD1 (5 bases). The germline gives CDR1 SGDLS, CDR2 YYNGEE. The CDR3 is 12 residues long. V was shortened by 4 bases and J by 9 bases, with 13 bases between the two germline ends. The CDR3 DNA reads as TGTGCCAGCAGCCTCGACCGACAGCAAGCTTTCTTT. Amino acid sequence: CASSLDRQQAFF.

The rearrangement joins TRBV27 to TRBJ2-2; 10 bases map to TRBD1. The CDR3 consists of 18 residues. The germline gives CDR1 MNHEY, CDR2 SMNVEV (reference sequence). Trimming cost V 5 bases and J 9 bases; bases outside gene matches: 18. CDR3 loop: CASSERQGAPALFRELFF. CDR3 bases: TGTGCCAGCAGTGAACGACAGGGGGCACCGGCTTTGTTTCGGGAGCTGTTTTTT.

The chain recombines TRBV15 with TRBJ2-2; TRBD2 matches 15 bases. Germline loops: CDR1 LNHNV, CDR2 YYDKDF (reference sequence). This CDR3 is built from 20 residues. V was clipped by 3 bases and J by 1 base; unmatched bases: 9. CDR3 protein: CATSSPLGLAGGGNTGELFF. CDR3 coding DNA: TGTGCCACCAGCAGCCCTCTGGGACTAGCGGGGGGAGGGAACACCGGGGAGCTGTTTTTT.

The chain combines TRBV18 with TRBJ2-1; perhaps TRBD2 as D (5 bases). Trimming removed 5 bases from V and 5 bases from J, with 10 bases in between. The germline V gene has CDR1 KGHSH and CDR2 LQKENI. The CDR3 contains 13 residues. CDR3 in amino acids: CASSEGIHNEQFF. The CDR3 coding sequence is TGTGCCAGCTCAGAGGGTATCCACAATGAGCAGTTCTTC.

V gene TRBV5-1 combines with J gene TRBJ1-2, with TRBD1 matching 10 bases. V dropped 0 bases and J dropped 14; count of bases not matched to a gene: 13. CDR3 length: 15 residues. Germline V CDR1 and CDR2: SGHRS, YFSETQ. The CDR3 DNA reads as TGCGCCAGCAGCTTGGGCGGGACAGGGGACGAGATAAGGACCTTC. This translates into CASSLGGTGDEIRTF.

The genes are TRBV9 and TRBJ2-1, with 8 bases aligning to TRBD2. CDR3 length: 15 residues. V was pared by 5 bases and J by 5 bases, with 9 bases of the junction left unmatched. CDR1 and CDR2 from the germline V gene are SGDLS and YYNGEE. In nucleotides, the CDR3 is TGTGCCAGCAGTCCTGGACTAGCCCTTAACAATGAGCAGTTCTTC. It codes for CASSPGLALNNEQFF.

This chain uses TRBV7-9 with TRBJ1-5; a weak D match, TRBD1 (5 bases). Germline V CDR1 and CDR2: SEHNR, FQNEAQ (reference sequence). The CDR3 totals 14 residues. V was trimmed by 5 bases and J by 4 bases, leaving 12 bases between them. The CDR3 protein is CASSHPPGNQPQHF. CDR3 coding DNA: TGTGCCAGCAGCCATCCTCCAGGGAATCAGCCCCAGCATTTT.

The chain couples TRBV3-1 (or the pseudogene TRBV3-2) to TRBJ2-7, with 10 bases that match TRBD2. The CDR3 totals 17 residues. J lost 2 bases, V lost 1 base, and 8 bases had no gene match. Germline V gene data show CDR1 as LGHDT and CDR2 as YNNKEL (reference sequence). The CDR3 here is CASSQGFESGGAYEQYF. CDR3 nucleotides: TGTGCCAGCAGCCAAGGATTCGAAAGCGGGGGGGCCTACGAGCAGTACTTC.

This chain uses TRBV28 with TRBJ1-1; possibly TRBD1 for D (5 bases). This CDR3 comprises 15 residues. Trimming shortened V by 5 bases and J by 1 base, and 14 bases separated the two germline ends. CDR1 and CDR2 from the germline V gene are MDHEN and SYDVKM. CDR3 nucleotides: TGTGCCAGCAGTACCTTTATCGGGGGGAACACTGAAGCTTTCTTT. It codes for CASSTFIGGNTEAFF.

The rearrangement joins TRBV9 to TRBJ2-1, with 11 bases aligning to TRBD2. Germline-derived CDR1 and CDR2 are SGDLS and YYNGEE. The V segment lost 3 bases and the J segment 4 bases; nucleotides outside the gene matches: 3. The CDR3 totals 15 residues. DNA for the CDR3: TGTGCCAGCAGCGAACTAGCGGGGGAGTACAATGAGCAGTTCTTC. Residues: CASSELAGEYNEQFF.

This chain connects TRBV6-4 to TRBJ2-1; TRBD1 is a possible D gene (6 bases). The V and J ends lost 6 bases and 4 bases respectively, with 16 bases between them. CDR1 and CDR2 from the germline V gene are MRHNA and SNTAGT. The CDR3 covers 15 residues. The CDR3 DNA follows: TGTGCCAGCAGCGCAGGGGTGGTGGGGTACAATGAGCAGTTCTTC. Amino acids: CASSAGVVGYNEQFF.

The chain is built from TRBV3-1 (or the pseudogene TRBV3-2) and TRBJ2-3; weak D call: TRBD2 (6 bases). Per germline, CDR1 LGHDT and CDR2 YNNKEL (reference sequence). This CDR3 comprises 19 residues. The V end lost 4 bases, the J end lost 1 base, and 24 bases lay between the germline ends. CDR3 sequence: CASSLVGTGSFGGTDTQYF. The CDR3 bases are TGTGCCAGCAGCCTAGTCGGGACTGGATCGTTTGGAGGCACAGATACGCAGTATTTT.

The chain employs TRBV2 and TRBJ2-7; TRBD1 agrees at 8 bases. The CDR3 loop spans 14 amino acids. Trimming took 8 bases from V and 1 from J; bases not matched to a gene: 7. Germline V gives CDR1 SNHLY, CDR2 FYNNEI. The CDR3 bases are TGTGCCAGCCTCCAAGGACAGGGTTCCTACGAGCAGTACTTC. It yields the protein CASLQGQGSYEQYF.

The chain couples TRBV4-1 to TRBJ2-5; 10 bases map to TRBD2. V lost 5 bases, J lost 4 bases, and 10 bases stayed unmatched. The germline gives CDR1 MGHRA, CDR2 YSYEKL. The CDR3 consists of 16 residues. CDR3 in DNA: TGCGCCAGCAGCAAGCGGTCGAGCGGGAGGGGAGAGACCCAGTACTTC. This codes for CASSKRSSGRGETQYF.

The chain links TRBV15 to TRBJ1-5; tentatively, D is TRBD1 (5 bases). Germline V gene data show CDR1 as LNHNV and CDR2 as YYDKDF (reference sequence). Trimming stripped 0 bases from V and 4 bases from J, with 16 bases between. CDR3 length: 17 amino acids. CDR3 sequence: CATSRDLGGHLNQPQHF. In DNA form, the CDR3 reads TGTGCCACCAGCAGAGATCTCGGCGGACACTTAAATCAGCCCCAGCATTTT.

The chain employs TRBV7-8 and TRBJ2-1; 8 bases are shared with TRBD2. Looked up from germline, CDR1 is SGHVS and CDR2 is FQNEAQ. The V gene end was trimmed by 10 bases and the J gene end by 3 bases; junction bases not matched to a gene: 8. The CDR3 consists of 14 residues. CDR3 nucleotides: TGTGCCACCGCGGGGGGCCGGGACTACAATGAGCAGTTCTTC. This gives the protein CATAGGRDYNEQFF.

This chain links TRBV6-5 with TRBJ1-2; 7 bases match TRBD1. Germline CDR1 MNHEY, CDR2 SVGAGI. This CDR3 comprises 14 residues. The V segment lost 2 bases and the J segment 4 bases; nucleotides outside the gene matches: 4. As DNA, the CDR3 is TGTGCCAGCAGTTACAGCAGGGGGAGCTATGGCTACACCTTC. Translation gives CASSYSRGSYGYTF.

CDR3 coding DNA: TGTGCCAGCAGTGGACAGCAAAGAGATAACCAGTACTTC. Protein product: CASSGQQRDNQYF. This chain links TRBV2 with TRBJ2-5; TRBD1 is a possible D gene (5 bases). This CDR3 comprises 13 residues. V lost 4 bases and J lost 10, with 16 bases in between. Germline values: CDR1 SNHLY, CDR2 FYNNEI.

The rearrangement joins TRBV18 to TRBJ1-4; no reliable D call. The CDR3 sequence is 14 residues long. CDR1 is KGHSH, CDR2 LQKENI, per germline. V was cut by 6 bases and J by 10 bases, with 18 bases left in between. The CDR3 loop is CASSRPVFEGKLFF. The CDR3 DNA reads TGTGCCAGCTCGAGGCCAGTATTCGAGGGAAAACTGTTTTTT.

V is TRBV2 and J is TRBJ1-5; D is perhaps TRBD1 (6 bases). Looked up from germline, CDR1 is SNHLY and CDR2 is FYNNEI. This CDR3 is built from 15 residues. Trimming removed 4 bases from V and 3 bases from J, with 13 bases in between. In DNA, the CDR3 is TGTGCCAGCAGTGGGGACGGGACATCCAATCAGCCCCAGCATTTT. It translates to CASSGDGTSNQPQHF.

The chain links TRBV19 to TRBJ1-2; D perhaps matches TRBD1 (6 bases). This CDR3 has 13 amino acids. Germline V gene sequence: CDR1 LNHDA, CDR2 SQIVND (reference sequence). V lost 1 base and J lost 4, with 7 bases in between. CDR3: CASSIGRGYGYTF. DNA for the CDR3: TGTGCCAGTAGTATAGGCAGGGGCTATGGCTACACCTTC.